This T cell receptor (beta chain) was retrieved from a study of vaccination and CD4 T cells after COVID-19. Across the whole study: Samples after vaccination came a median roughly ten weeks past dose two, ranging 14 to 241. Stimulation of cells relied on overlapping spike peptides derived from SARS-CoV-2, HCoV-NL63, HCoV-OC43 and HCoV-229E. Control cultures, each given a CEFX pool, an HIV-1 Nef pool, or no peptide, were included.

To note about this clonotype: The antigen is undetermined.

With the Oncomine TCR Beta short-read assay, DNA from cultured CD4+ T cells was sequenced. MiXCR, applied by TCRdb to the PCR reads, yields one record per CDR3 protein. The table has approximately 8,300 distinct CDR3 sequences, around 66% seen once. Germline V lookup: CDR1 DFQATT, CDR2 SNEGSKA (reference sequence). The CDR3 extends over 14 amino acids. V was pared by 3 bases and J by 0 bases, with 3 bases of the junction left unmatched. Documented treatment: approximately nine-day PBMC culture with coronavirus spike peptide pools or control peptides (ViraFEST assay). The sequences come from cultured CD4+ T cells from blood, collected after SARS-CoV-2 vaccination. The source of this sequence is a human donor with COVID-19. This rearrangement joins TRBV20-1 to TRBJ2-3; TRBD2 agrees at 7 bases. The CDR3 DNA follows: TGCAGTGCTAGGAGGCGGGGGAGCACAGATACGCAGTATTTT. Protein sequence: CSARRRGSTDTQYF.